This T cell receptor beta chain was observed in a study of Graves' ophthalmopathy and Graves' hyperthyroidism. This clonotype was seen repeatedly, ten times or more. Pregnancy or lactation, uncontrolled infections and other autoimmune diseases were grounds for excluding patients. The authors isolated PBMCs from 8.5 to 10 ml of fresh peripheral blood. This CDR3 spans 17 amino acids. V was clipped by 3 bases and J by 0 bases; unmatched bases: 5. Per germline, CDR1 MNHNS and CDR2 SASEGT. For repertoire sequencing, the TCR beta CDR3 regions were amplified from RNA transcripts. HTBI-primed first-round RT-PCR preceded second-round multiplex PCR. One entry per CDR3 protein, called by TCRdb with MiXCR from the multiplex PCR reads. The repertoire holds 350,000 or so distinct CDR3 sequences, roughly 16% seen once, with around 12% in the top ten.

The TCR comes from an adult man with Graves' ophthalmopathy. The sample consisted of peripheral blood. V usage is TRBV6-1 and J usage is TRBJ2-2; 9 nucleotides line up with TRBD1. Here the CDR3 reads CASSDRGDRANTGELFF. Written as DNA, the CDR3 is TGTGCCAGCAGTGATAGGGGGGACAGGGCGAACACCGGGGAGCTGTTTTTT.